This TCR beta chain comes out of a study of blood T cell repertoires in COVID-19. At the level of the study: Samples representing acute and convalescent COVID-19 were sourced from the United States, Italy and Spain.

This clone was observed a few times. Ages ranged from roughly 18 to 100 years, with residence in about two dozen US areas. Recovered participants had two consecutive negative NP/OP PCR tests, healthcare professional clearance, or symptom resolution. Assay used: immunoSEQ multiplex PCR; TCRdb lists only in-frame clones, some missing. The sample comprises 150,000 to 200,000 clones, 70% to 90% of which are singletons, and approximately 8% rests with the top ten. Between the trimmed V and J ends, which lost 1 base and 0 bases, there was a span of 12 bases. CDR3 length equals 16 residues. Germline lookup yields CDR1 SGHVS and CDR2 FNYEAQ.

This sequence originates from a woman aged 18-29 years who had recovered from COVID-19. The rearrangement uses TRBV7-6 and TRBJ1-1; perhaps TRBD1 as D (5 bases). Sample: PBMCs or T cells enriched from blood (not recorded which). The CDR3 loop is CASSLESAGVNTEAFF. In nucleotides, the CDR3 is TGTGCCAGCAGCTTAGAGTCTGCGGGGGTGAACACTGAAGCTTTCTTT.